A single sample gave rise to the 22 T cell receptor beta chains below, sequenced in a study of blood T cell repertoires in COVID-19. TCRdb's table, derived via immunoSEQ multiplex PCR, lists solely in-frame clones and lacks some. The sample has roughly 120,000 clones, less than 90% seen once. Sequencing was done on a sample of peripheral blood. The source of these receptors is a man younger than 45 with acute or convalescent COVID-19.

The rearrangement links TRBV29-1 to TRBJ1-1; D is ambiguous. The CDR3 consists of 11 residues. With 0 bases removed from V and 5 bases from J, the gap between germline ends came to 4 bases. The V gene's germline CDR1 is SQVTM and CDR2 ANQGSEA. This CDR3 reads CSVEDGTEAFF. CDR3 DNA sequence: TGCAGCGTTGAAGACGGGACTGAAGCTTTCTTT.

There are a few counts of this clone. The gene calls are TRBV12-3 or TRBV12-4 and TRBJ2-2; D unresolved. The V end was cut by 8 bases, the J end by 0 bases, with 4 bases between. The CDR3 length is 12 residues. The CDR3 region has the DNA TGTGCCAGCCCCTCGAACACCGGGGAGCTGTTTTTT. Protein product: CASPSNTGELFF.

The V gene is TRBV18, the J gene TRBJ1-1; 10 bases are a match to TRBD1. V was pared by 6 bases and J by 8 bases, with 6 bases of the junction left unmatched. There are 13 residues in the CDR3. CDR1 and CDR2 (germline): KGHSH, LQKENI. CDR3 nucleotide sequence: TGTGCCAGCTCCCGGACAGGGGGAAACGAAGCTTTCTTT. Residues: CASSRTGGNEAFF.

This chain joins TRBV7-3 and TRBJ2-7; 10 positions agree with TRBD2. Germline V gives CDR1 SGHTA, CDR2 FQGTGA. The CDR3 spans 13 residues. J gave up 6 bases and V 5 bases, and 4 bases lay outside the gene matches. The CDR3: CASSLAGAGEQYF. The CDR3 DNA follows: TGTGCCAGCAGCCTAGCGGGGGCTGGCGAGCAGTACTTC.

V usage is TRBV6-1 and J usage is TRBJ1-2, with D maybe TRBD1 (6 bases). This CDR3 comprises 13 residues. Germline lookup yields CDR1 MNHNS and CDR2 SASEGT. V lost 3 bases to trimming and J lost 4 bases, with 9 bases between them. The CDR3, as DNA: TGTGCCAGCAGTGATGGACAGATCTATGGCTACACCTTC. It translates to CASSDGQIYGYTF.

The CDR3 nucleotides are TGTGCCAGCAGCCCTCTCAGGGAACGGCAAGAGACCCAGTACTTC. Translation: CASSPLRERQETQYF. This sequence joins TRBV7-8 and TRBJ2-5; D perhaps matches TRBD1 (5 bases). Trimming pared 5 bases from V and 2 bases from J, leaving 15 bases between. The germline gives CDR1 SGHVS, CDR2 FQNEAQ. The CDR3 is 15 residues long.

The chain employs TRBV13 and TRBJ1-1; no reliable D call. The length of the CDR3 is 15 residues. Per the germline V gene, CDR1 is PRHDT and CDR2 is FYEKMQ (reference sequence). V lost 6 bases to trimming and J lost 4 bases, with 18 bases between them. The CDR3, as DNA: TGTGCCAGCAGTCGCGAGGGAAGGGTGATCACTGAAGCTTTCTTT. Its translation is CASSREGRVITEAFF.

The chain carries TRBV14 and TRBJ2-7; 8 bases map to TRBD2. The CDR3 has 16 amino acids. Trimming at V came to 6 bases and at J to 4 bases, leaving 14 bases not matched to a gene. CDR1 SGHDN and CDR2 FVKESK come from the germline V gene. The chain's CDR3 is CASREGGTRRYYEQYV. The CDR3 nucleotides are TGTGCCAGCAGGGAGGGGGGGACTAGACGGTATTACGAGCAGTACGTC.

This clone occurred once. Here the CDR3 reads CASSQVGTGGNYGYTF. The CDR3 nucleotides are TGCGCCAGCAGCCAAGTAGGGACAGGGGGGAACTATGGCTACACCTTC. V is TRBV4-3 and J is TRBJ1-2; 11 bases are a match to TRBD1. Germline V gives CDR1 LGHNA, CDR2 YSLEER. The trim removed 1 base at V and 2 bases at J, leaving 3 bases unmatched. The CDR3 covers 16 residues.

This rearrangement joins TRBV18 to TRBJ1-1; possibly TRBD1 for D (5 bases). V lost 6 bases and J 2 bases, leaving 13 bases between the germline ends. Germline CDR1 is KGHSH and CDR2 is LQKENI. This CDR3 has 14 residues. The CDR3 bases are TGTGCCAGCTCCCGACAGAGTTTTAACACTGAAGCTTTCTTT. Its translation: CASSRQSFNTEAFF.

The J gene is TRBJ2-5, the V gene TRBV5-1; 9 bases map to TRBD1. CDR1 and CDR2 from the germline V gene are SGHRS and YFSETQ. The CDR3 covers 15 residues. J gave up 5 bases and V 0 bases, and 5 bases lay outside the gene matches. The CDR3 is CASSLAGTGLETQYF. For the CDR3, the DNA is TGCGCCAGCAGCTTGGCCGGGACAGGGCTGGAGACCCAGTACTTC.

The chain links TRBV7-8 to TRBJ1-5; no clear D. From germline, CDR1 is SGHVS and CDR2 FQNEAQ. The CDR3 extends over 15 amino acids. Trimming shortened V by 1 base and J by 5 bases, and 12 bases separated the two germline ends. This CDR3 is CASSLGERVDQPQHF. The CDR3 DNA follows: TGTGCCAGCAGCTTAGGGGAGAGGGTAGATCAGCCCCAGCATTTT.

The chain couples TRBV4-3 to TRBJ1-2; D unresolved. Trimming took 0 bases from V and 3 from J, leaving 8 bases between them. The CDR3 sequence is 14 residues long. CDR1 LGHNA and CDR2 YSLEER come from the germline V gene. DNA for the CDR3: TGCGCCAGCAGCCAAGAAGAAAAGCACTATGGCTACACCTTC. This encodes CASSQEEKHYGYTF.

This clone was picked up a small number of times. The J gene is TRBJ1-2, the V gene TRBV27; D possibly corresponds to TRBD1 (6 bases). The germline V gene has CDR1 MNHEY and CDR2 SMNVEV (reference sequence). V was cut by 5 bases and J by 7 bases, with 20 bases left in between. The CDR3 contains 15 residues. The CDR3 bases are TGTGCCAGCAGTCTCCAGACAGGCGCTTGGGGTGGCTACACCTTC. Protein: CASSLQTGAWGGYTF.

This clone has ten or more counts. This chain connects TRBV6-4 to TRBJ1-1; D ambiguous. The CDR3 consists of 14 residues. V dropped 5 bases and J dropped 6 bases, with 16 bases sitting between them. Germline CDR1 reads MRHNA; CDR2 reads SNTAGT. CDR3 loop: CASSPDSERAEAFF. CDR3 in DNA: TGTGCCAGCAGTCCGGACTCTGAAAGGGCTGAAGCTTTCTTT.

V is TRBV4-1 and J is TRBJ2-3; maybe TRBD2 (6 bases). CDR3 length: 14 amino acids. The germline gives CDR1 MGHRA, CDR2 YSYEKL. Trimming cost V 4 bases and J 5 bases, with 13 bases left between them. Here the CDR3 reads CASSPTSTEDTQYF. The CDR3 nucleotides read TGCGCCAGCAGCCCGACTAGTACAGAAGATACGCAGTATTTT.

The chain is built from TRBV4-2 and TRBJ1-2, with D tentatively TRBD1 (6 bases). V lost 1 base to trimming and J lost 10 bases, with 13 bases between them. The length of the CDR3 is 13 residues. Germline assignment: CDR1 LGHNA and CDR2 YNFKEQ. The CDR3 protein is CASSQGGGSDYTF. CDR3 DNA: TGTGCCAGCAGCCAAGGAGGGGGTTCAGACTACACCTTC.

This clone was counted only a few times. The CDR3 protein is CASSELPGDNQPQHF. For the CDR3, the DNA is TGCGCCAGCAGTGAGTTACCGGGGGATAATCAGCCCCAGCATTTT. The V call is TRBV10-2, the J call TRBJ1-5, with a tentative D call TRBD1 (5 bases). V lost 1 base to trimming and J lost 4 bases, with 11 bases between them. Germline loops: CDR1 WSHSY, CDR2 SAAADI. The CDR3 spans 15 residues.

The chain joins TRBV5-6 to TRBJ2-1; TRBD1 agrees at 8 bases. CDR1 and CDR2 (germline): SGHDT, YYEEEE. With V trimmed by 4 bases and J by 6 bases, 3 bases remained unmatched. The CDR3 runs to 13 residues. The DNA of the CDR3 is TGTGCCAGCAGCGAAGACAGGGGCAATGAGCAGTTCTTC. Translating gives CASSEDRGNEQFF. Full variable domain (remainder filled in from reference TRBV5-6 and TRBJ2-1): DAGVTQSPTHLIKTRGQQVTLRCSPKSGHDTVSWYQQALGQGPQFIFQYYEEEERQRGNFPDRFSGHQFPNYSSELNVNALLLGDSALYLCASSEDRGNEQFFGPGTRLTVL.

This clone turned up a few times. The chain uses TRBV6-5 and TRBJ2-7, with TRBD1 matching 8 bases. Germline V gene lookup returns CDR1 MNHEY and CDR2 SVGAGI. Germline trimming cut 6 bases from V and 6 bases from J; bases unmatched to any gene: 4. There are 12 residues in the CDR3. The CDR3 bases are TGTGCCAGCAGGGACAGGGTCGGCGAGCAGTACTTC. Residues: CASRDRVGEQYF.

V is TRBV16 and J is TRBJ2-5; possibly TRBD2 for D (6 bases). Germline values: CDR1 KGHSY, CDR2 FQNENV. Deletions cut 1 base from V and 5 bases from J, with 20 bases between. The CDR3 totals 17 residues. CDR3 amino acids: CASSQFDAGPGPETQYF. DNA for the CDR3: TGTGCCAGCAGCCAATTTGACGCGGGACCCGGGCCGGAGACCCAGTACTTC. The whole variable domain, remainder taken from reference TRBV16 and TRBJ2-5, is GEEVAQTPKHLVRGEGQKAKLYCAPIKGHSYVFWYQQVLKNEFKFLISFQNENVFDETGMPKERFSAKCLPNSPCSLEIQATKLEDSAVYFCASSQFDAGPGPETQYFGPGTRLLVL.

The V gene is TRBV3-1 (or the pseudogene TRBV3-2), the J gene TRBJ2-1; TRBD2 matches 7 bases. CDR3 length: 17 residues. The germline gives CDR1 LGHDT, CDR2 YNNKEL (reference sequence). With 4 bases clipped from V and 6 bases from J, the junction kept 15 bases outside the gene matches. The CDR3 region has the DNA TGTGCCAGCAGCCGCGAGGTTTTGCGCCGCGGGGGCAATGAGCAGTTCTTC. It specifies CASSREVLRRGGNEQFF.